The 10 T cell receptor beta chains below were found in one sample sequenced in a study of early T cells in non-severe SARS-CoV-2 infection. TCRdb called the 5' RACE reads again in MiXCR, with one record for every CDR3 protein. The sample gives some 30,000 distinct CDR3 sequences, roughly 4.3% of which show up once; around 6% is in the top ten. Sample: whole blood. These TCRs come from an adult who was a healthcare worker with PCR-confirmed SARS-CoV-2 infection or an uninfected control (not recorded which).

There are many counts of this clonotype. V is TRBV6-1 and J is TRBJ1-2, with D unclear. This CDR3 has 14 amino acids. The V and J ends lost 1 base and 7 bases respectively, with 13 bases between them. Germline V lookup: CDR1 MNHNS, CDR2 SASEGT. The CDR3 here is CASSEVLGRSGYTF. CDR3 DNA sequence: TGTGCCAGCAGTGAAGTCTTAGGGAGATCTGGCTACACCTTC.

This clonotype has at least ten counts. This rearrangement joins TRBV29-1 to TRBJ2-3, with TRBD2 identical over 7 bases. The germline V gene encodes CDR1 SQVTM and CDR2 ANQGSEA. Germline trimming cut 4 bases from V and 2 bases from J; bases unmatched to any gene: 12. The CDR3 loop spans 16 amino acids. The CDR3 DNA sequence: TGCAGCGTTGCGGGCGGGGGAGCCGGGAACACAGATACGCAGTATTTT. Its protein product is CSVAGGGAGNTDTQYF.

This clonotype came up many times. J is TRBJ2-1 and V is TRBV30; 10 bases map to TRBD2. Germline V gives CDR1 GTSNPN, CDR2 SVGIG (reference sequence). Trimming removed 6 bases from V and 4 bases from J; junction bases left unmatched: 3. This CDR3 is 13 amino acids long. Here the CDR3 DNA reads TGTGCCTGCGCTAGCGGGGGATACAATGAGCAGTTCTTC. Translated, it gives CACASGGYNEQFF.

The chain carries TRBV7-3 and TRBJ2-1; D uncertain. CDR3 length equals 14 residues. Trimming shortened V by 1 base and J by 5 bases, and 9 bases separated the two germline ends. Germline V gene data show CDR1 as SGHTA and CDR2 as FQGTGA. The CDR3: CASSLNHGDNEQFF. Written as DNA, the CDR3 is TGTGCCAGCAGCTTAAATCACGGAGACAATGAGCAGTTCTTC. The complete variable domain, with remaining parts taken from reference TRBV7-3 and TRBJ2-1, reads GAGVSQTPSNKVTEKGKYVELRCDPISGHTALYWYRQSLGQGPEFLIYFQGTGAADDSGLPNDRFFAVRPEGSVSTLKIQRTERGDSAVYLCASSLNHGDNEQFFGPGTRLTVL.

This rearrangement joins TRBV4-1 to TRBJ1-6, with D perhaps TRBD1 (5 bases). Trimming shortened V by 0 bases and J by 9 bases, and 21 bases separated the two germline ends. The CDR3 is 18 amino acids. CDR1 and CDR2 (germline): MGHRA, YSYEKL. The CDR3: CASSQDSQGFSDSSPLHF. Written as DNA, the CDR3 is TGCGCCAGCAGCCAAGATTCGCAAGGTTTTAGCGACAGTTCACCCCTCCACTTT.

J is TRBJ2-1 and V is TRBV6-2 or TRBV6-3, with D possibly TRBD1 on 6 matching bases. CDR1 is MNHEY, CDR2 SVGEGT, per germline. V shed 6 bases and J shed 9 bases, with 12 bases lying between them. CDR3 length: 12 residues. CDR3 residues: CASSQGSGEQFF. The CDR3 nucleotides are TGTGCCAGCAGCCAGGGGTCAGGTGAGCAGTTCTTC.

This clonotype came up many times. The CDR3: CASSAEIAGVIADTQYF. In nucleotides, the CDR3 is TGTGCCAGCAGTGCGGAAATAGCGGGAGTGATAGCAGATACGCAGTATTTT. The rearrangement uses TRBV6-1 and TRBJ2-3, with 9 bases matching TRBD2. Germline trimming cut 4 bases from V and 4 bases from J; bases unmatched to any gene: 12. Germline lookup yields CDR1 MNHNS and CDR2 SASEGT. The CDR3 contains 17 residues.

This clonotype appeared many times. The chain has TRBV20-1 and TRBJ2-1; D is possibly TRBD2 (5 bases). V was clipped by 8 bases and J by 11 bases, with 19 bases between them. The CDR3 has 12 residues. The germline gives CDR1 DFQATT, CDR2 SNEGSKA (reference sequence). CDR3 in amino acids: CSSPGDGSKQFF. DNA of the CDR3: TGCAGTTCTCCCGGGGATGGGAGCAAGCAGTTCTTC.

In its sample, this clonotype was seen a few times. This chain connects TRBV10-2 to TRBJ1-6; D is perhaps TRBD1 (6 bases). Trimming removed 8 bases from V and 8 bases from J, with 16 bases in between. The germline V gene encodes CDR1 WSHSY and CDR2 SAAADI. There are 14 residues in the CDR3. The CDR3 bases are TGCGCCAGCTGTGGGGGGCTTTGGGATTCACCCCTCCACTTT. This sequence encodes CASCGGLWDSPLHF.

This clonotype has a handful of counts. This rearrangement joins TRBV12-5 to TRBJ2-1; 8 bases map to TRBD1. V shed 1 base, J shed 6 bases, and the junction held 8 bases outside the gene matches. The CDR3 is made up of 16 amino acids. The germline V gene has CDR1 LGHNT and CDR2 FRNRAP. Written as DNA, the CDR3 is TGTGCTAGTGGTTTGGCTCAGGGGGCGAGGGGCAATGAGCAGTTCTTC. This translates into CASGLAQGARGNEQFF. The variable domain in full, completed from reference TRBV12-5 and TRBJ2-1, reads DARVTQTPRHKVTEMGQEVTMRCQPILGHNTVFWYRQTMMQGLELLAYFRNRAPLDDSGMPKDRFSAEMPDATLATLKIQPSEPRDSAVYFCASGLAQGARGNEQFFGPGTRLTVL.